Listed below are T cell receptor beta chains from one sample, sequenced in a study of OX40 agonist ivuxolimab in advanced cancers. TCRdb's copy holds only in-frame clones and misses some; the assay was immunoSEQ multiplex PCR. The sample holds 60,000 or so clones, around 90% seen once. The input for sequencing was CD4+ or CD8+ T cells sorted from blood, taken in a trial of the OX40 agonist ivuxolimab. The receptors were sampled from an adult with an advanced solid tumor such as melanoma, head and neck, liver or kidney cancer. The CDR3 runs from the conserved cysteine through the conserved F or W. The D gene is left open where the match is weak. Clone sizes are given selectively: once, few, many, or a class where the clone is expanded.

j_gene	v_gene	abundance	d_gene	CDR3aa	CDR3nt
TRBJ2-1	TRBV11-2	NA	TRBD2	CASTGLAGGNEQFF	TGTGCCAGCACCGGGCTAGCGGGAGGGAATGAGCAGTTCTTC
TRBJ2-7	TRBV30	NA	TRBD1	CAWSDRAKTYEQYF	TGTGCCTGGAGCGACAGGGCCAAAACCTACGAGCAGTACTTC
TRBJ1-2	TRBV4-1	NA	TRBD1	CASSQAGQGIYGYTF	TGCGCCAGCAGCCAAGCGGGACAGGGGATCTATGGCTACACCTTC
TRBJ2-3	TRBV11-2	NA	TRBD2	CASSRSTSGRTDTQYF	TGTGCCAGCAGCCGTTCGACTAGCGGGAGAACCGATACGCAGTATTTT
TRBJ2-5	TRBV5-8	NA	NA	CASSQGRGTSRQETQYF	TGTGCCAGCAGCCAGGGGCGAGGGACCTCCCGCCAAGAGACCCAGTACTTC
TRBJ1-6	TRBV30	NA	NA	CAWTQGNNSPLHF	TGTGCCTGGACCCAGGGAAATAATTCACCCCTCCACTTT
TRBJ1-2	TRBV6-5	NA	TRBD1	CASSYRGQGGYGYTF	TGTGCCAGCAGTTACCGAGGACAGGGTGGCTATGGCTACACCTTC
TRBJ2-3	TRBV2	NA	NA	CASSEALNTQYF	TGTGCCAGCAGTGAAGCGCTTAATACGCAGTATTTT
TRBJ2-7	TRBV5-1	NA	NA	CASSLGDGLSYEQYF	TGCGCCAGCAGCTTGGGAGACGGACTTTCCTACGAGCAGTACTTC
TRBJ1-2	TRBV7-9	NA	TRBD1	CASSSGQKYGYTF	TGTGCCAGCAGCTCGGGACAGAAATATGGCTACACCTTC
TRBJ1-5	TRBV28	NA	TRBD1	CASTTTGGGNQPQHF	TGTGCCAGCACCACGACAGGGGGCGGCAATCAGCCCCAGCATTTT
TRBJ2-6	TRBV25-1	NA	NA	CASSGTSGANVLTF	TGTGCCAGCTCTGGGACATCTGGGGCCAACGTCCTGACTTTC
TRBJ2-7	TRBV4-1	NA	NA	CASAQNSGPFYEQYF	TGCGCCAGCGCCCAAAATTCGGGCCCTTTCTACGAGCAGTACTTC
TRBJ1-2	TRBV6-6	NA	NA	CASSREYGYTF	TGTGCCAGCAGTCGGGAATATGGCTACACCTTC
TRBJ1-2	TRBV18	few	NA	CASSPGGGNGYTF	TGTGCCAGCTCACCGGGGGGCGGGAACGGCTACACCTTC
TRBJ2-2	TRBV5-4	NA	NA	CASRWDLNTGELFF	TGTGCCAGCAGATGGGACCTTAACACCGGGGAGCTGTTTTTT
TRBJ2-1	TRBV5-1	NA	NA	CASSLQGADEQFF	TGCGCCAGCAGCTTACAGGGAGCCGATGAGCAGTTCTTC
TRBJ2-5	TRBV12-5	NA	NA	CASGLEGLSQETQYF	TGTGCTAGTGGTTTGGAGGGTCTGAGCCAAGAGACCCAGTACTTC
TRBJ1-4	TRBV7-6	NA	TRBD1	CASSLRTGEGEKLFF	TGTGCCAGCAGCCTTCGGACAGGCGAGGGTGAAAAACTGTTTTTT
TRBJ1-5	TRBV19	NA	NA	CASSDLGSGLNQPQHF	TGTGCCAGTAGTGACCTTGGGAGCGGACTTAATCAGCCCCAGCATTTT
TRBJ2-7	TRBV5-5	NA	NA	CASHPPDSYEQYF	TGTGCCAGCCACCCCCCGGACAGCTACGAGCAGTACTTC
TRBJ2-7	TRBV27	NA	TRBD1	CASRNRDRGRYEQYF	TGTGCCAGCAGGAATCGGGACAGGGGGCGCTACGAGCAGTACTTC
TRBJ1-5	TRBV19	NA	TRBD1	CASSNRQGARNQPQHF	TGTGCCAGTAGTAATCGACAGGGGGCGCGCAATCAGCCCCAGCATTTT
TRBJ1-5	TRBV27	NA	TRBD1	CASSPGGNSNQPQHF	TGTGCCAGCAGTCCAGGGGGGAATAGCAATCAGCCCCAGCATTTT
TRBJ1-1	TRBV11-3	NA	TRBD1	CASSSTRTGGSTEAFF	TGTGCCAGCAGCTCCACCCGGACAGGGGGGAGCACTGAAGCTTTCTTT
TRBJ1-5	TRBV12-5	NA	TRBD1	CASGLQGFGQPQHF	TGTGCTAGTGGTTTACAGGGGTTCGGACAGCCCCAGCATTTT
TRBJ2-7	TRBV6-5	NA	NA	CASSYQGGFYEQYF	TGTGCCAGCAGTTACCAAGGGGGGTTCTACGAGCAGTACTTC
TRBJ2-3	TRBV7-6	NA	NA	CASSFEPDTQYF	TGTGCCAGCAGCTTCGAACCAGATACGCAGTATTTT
TRBJ2-7	TRBV7-6	NA	TRBD1	CASSLGTPGQSYEQYF	TGTGCCAGCAGCCTCGGAACTCCGGGACAGTCCTACGAGCAGTACTTC
TRBJ2-1	TRBV9	NA	NA	CASSPRQSSYNEQFF	TGTGCCAGCAGCCCGCGACAGAGCTCCTACAATGAGCAGTTCTTC
TRBJ1-3	TRBV6-5	NA	TRBD1	CASSYSTGAGNTIYF	TGTGCCAGCAGTTACTCGACAGGGGCAGGAAACACCATATATTTT
TRBJ1-1	TRBV27	NA	TRBD1	CASSASGTGGTEAFF	TGTGCCAGCAGTGCCTCCGGGACAGGGGGCACTGAAGCTTTCTTT
TRBJ1-5	TRBV6-5	NA	NA	CATRDRAFGNQPQHF	TGTGCCACCAGGGACCGGGCTTTTGGCAATCAGCCCCAGCATTTT
TRBJ1-1	TRBV30	NA	NA	CAWSRATNTEAFF	TGTGCCTGGAGTAGGGCAACGAACACTGAAGCTTTCTTT